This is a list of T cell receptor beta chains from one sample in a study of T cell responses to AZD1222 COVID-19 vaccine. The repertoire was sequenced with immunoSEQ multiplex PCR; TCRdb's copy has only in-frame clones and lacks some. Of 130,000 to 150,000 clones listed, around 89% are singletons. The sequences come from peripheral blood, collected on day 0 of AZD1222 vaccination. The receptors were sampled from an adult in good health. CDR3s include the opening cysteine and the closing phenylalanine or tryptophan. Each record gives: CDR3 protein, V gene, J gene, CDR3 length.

CASSQMTGRGTYEQYF	TRBV14	TRBJ2-7	16
CASSPGLAGVSNEQFF	TRBV18	TRBJ2-1	16
CASSPLAGVCEQYF	TRBV5-8	TRBJ2-7	14
CASSPIRGNTEAFF	TRBV7-2	TRBJ1-1	14
CASSKAKIARGDTQYF	TRBV21-1	TRBJ2-3	16
CASSYPTASGRGEQYF	TRBV6-6	TRBJ2-7	16
CATSDSTGPHGYTF	TRBV24-1	TRBJ1-2	14
CASSYSRGGADGYTF	TRBV6-5	TRBJ1-2	15
CPSSRQGLAGGASEQYF	TRBV4-3	TRBJ2-7	17
CASRPIRDRTYEQYF	TRBV28	TRBJ2-7	15
CASSHTGVGETQYF	TRBV3-1/TRBV3-2	TRBJ2-5	14
CASSKSRNIQYF	TRBV28	TRBJ2-4	12
CASSLVASGGGVFF	TRBV7-2	TRBJ2-1	14
CASSLPRGQGRDEKLFF	TRBV7-8	TRBJ1-4	17
CASSVTASTNIQYF	TRBV18	TRBJ2-4	14
CASTRWTVVFYGYTF	TRBV5-8	TRBJ1-2	15
CASSYTRRVGTEAFF	TRBV6-2/TRBV6-3	TRBJ1-1	15
CASEHTEAFF	TRBV27	TRBJ1-1	10